This T cell receptor beta chain was sequenced for a study of PD-1 blockade in mismatch repair-deficient tumors. For the study at large: Patients had about 13 mismatch repair-deficient cancer types and were previously treated and progressing.

The protocol was immunoSEQ multiplex PCR, while the TCRdb copy is restricted to in-frame clones and leaves out a portion. In the table there are more than 95,000 clones, about 88% of which are singletons. The CDR3 sequence is 19 residues long. The J segment lost 10 bases and the V segment lost 3 bases, leaving 20 bases of the junction unmatched. From germline, CDR1 is MGHRA and CDR2 YSYEKL. The chain joins TRBV4-1 to TRBJ2-1, with 11 bases matching TRBD2. Sample: peripheral blood, taken 44 weeks after starting pembrolizumab. The source is an adult with mismatch repair-deficient cancer. The CDR3 region is CASSQPSRWNWGLAVEQFF. The DNA of the CDR3 is TGCGCCAGCAGCCAGCCTTCGAGGTGGAATTGGGGACTAGCGGTAGAGCAGTTCTTC.